This is a list of T cell receptor beta chains from one sample in a study of OX40 agonist ivuxolimab in advanced cancers. Here immunoSEQ multiplex PCR was the method, and the copy in TCRdb shows in-frame clones only, minus some. The sample yields 65,000 to 100,000 clones, more than 85% seen once. The specimen comprised CD4+ or CD8+ T cells sorted from blood, sampled in a trial of the OX40 agonist ivuxolimab. All receptors come from an adult with an advanced solid tumor such as melanoma, head and neck, liver or kidney cancer. The CDR3 runs from the conserved cysteine through the conserved F or W. D genes are given only for firm matches. Expanded clones get a size class; other rows say once, few or many, or leave the size out.

clone size	V gene	J gene	D gene	CDR3 protein	CDR3 DNA
-	TRBV4-1	TRBJ1-5	-	CASSQDTLMEGIKSQHF	TGCGCCAGCAGCCAAGATACTCTCATGGAGGGTATCAAGTCCCAGCATTTT
-	TRBV6-5	TRBJ2-1	-	CASRMRGGLDWQFF	TGTGCCAGCAGAATGAGGGGAGGTCTCGATTGGCAGTTCTTC
-	TRBV7-9	TRBJ2-2	-	CASRARWLGNTGELFF	TGTGCCAGCAGGGCACGCTGGTTAGGGAACACCGGGGAGCTGTTTTTT
-	TRBV25-1	TRBJ2-5	TRBD2	CASSGGTSLETQYF	TGTGCCAGCAGTGGCGGGACTAGCTTAGAGACCCAGTACTTC
-	TRBV6-1	TRBJ2-1	-	CASSGDINNEQFF	TGTGCCAGCAGTGGGGACATAAACAATGAGCAGTTCTTC
-	TRBV9	TRBJ2-1	-	CASSGFGGRWGDEQFF	TGTGCCAGCAGCGGATTTGGGGGGAGGTGGGGCGATGAGCAGTTCTTC
-	TRBV11-2	TRBJ1-5	-	CASSFQGREPQHF	TGTGCCAGCAGCTTTCAGGGAAGGGAGCCCCAGCATTTT
once	TRBV29-1	TRBJ1-1	-	CSVVGRMNTEAFF	TGCAGCGTTGTGGGACGGATGAACACTGAAGCTTTCTTT
-	TRBV5-4	TRBJ2-3	TRBD2	CASSLELAGGGDTQYF	TGTGCCAGCAGCTTGGAACTAGCGGGAGGTGGAGATACGCAGTATTTT
-	TRBV29-1	TRBJ2-1	TRBD2	CSAHPSGRFNEQFF	TGCAGCGCTCATCCTAGCGGGAGGTTCAATGAGCAGTTCTTC
-	TRBV5-5	TRBJ1-5	-	CASSSGRPGQPQHF	TGTGCCAGCAGCTCGGGGAGGCCGGGTCAGCCCCAGCATTTT
-	TRBV7-9	TRBJ2-5	-	CASSLYSSGTQYF	TGTGCCAGCAGCTTATATAGTTCCGGGACCCAGTACTTC
-	TRBV29-1	TRBJ1-2	TRBD1	CSVGTGVEGYTF	TGCAGCGTTGGAACAGGGGTTGAGGGCTACACCTTC
-	TRBV19	TRBJ1-1	-	CASMRSIGTEAFF	TGTGCCAGTATGCGAAGCATCGGGACTGAAGCTTTCTTT
-	TRBV6-1	TRBJ2-6	-	CASSASPPSGANVLTF	TGTGCCAGCAGTGCTTCTCCTCCCTCTGGGGCCAACGTCCTGACTTTC
-	TRBV2	TRBJ2-5	-	CASSDDGTTPQEQYF	TGTGCCAGCAGTGACGACGGGACAACACCTCAAGAGCAGTACTTC
-	TRBV28	TRBJ1-2	TRBD1	CASSLWHPGQGAVYGYTF	TGTGCCAGCAGTTTGTGGCATCCGGGACAGGGGGCAGTCTATGGCTACACCTTC
-	TRBV5-1	TRBJ2-3	TRBD2	CASSSRASGRKGSDTQYF	TGCGCCAGCAGCTCCCGGGCTAGCGGGAGAAAGGGGTCAGATACGCAGTATTTT
-	TRBV29-1	TRBJ1-2	-	CSVANARGNYGYTF	TGCAGCGTTGCAAATGCCAGGGGTAACTATGGCTACACCTTC
-	TRBV5-1	TRBJ1-1	-	CASSLEVRRTEAFF	TGCGCCAGCAGCTTGGAGGTCAGGCGCACTGAAGCTTTCTTT
-	TRBV6-5	TRBJ1-2	TRBD1	CASITRTGRGYTF	TGTGCCAGCATCACCAGGACAGGCAGGGGCTACACCTTC
-	TRBV10-3	TRBJ2-2	-	CAISESGRGTGELFF	TGTGCCATCAGTGAGTCAGGTCGTGGCACCGGGGAGCTGTTTTTT
-	TRBV5-1	TRBJ2-1	TRBD1	CASSFPDRGRSNEQFF	TGCGCCAGCAGCTTCCCGGACAGGGGACGATCCAATGAGCAGTTCTTC
-	TRBV5-1	TRBJ2-3	TRBD2	CASSGTSALPDTQYF	TGCGCCAGCAGCGGAACTAGCGCCCTGCCAGATACGCAGTATTTT
-	TRBV28	TRBJ1-1	-	CASSLILGLMNTEAFF	TGTGCCAGCAGTTTAATCTTAGGACTTATGAACACTGAAGCTTTCTTT
-	TRBV10-3	TRBJ2-1	TRBD2	CAIRLAGSSYNEQFF	TGTGCCATCAGGTTAGCGGGGAGCTCCTACAATGAGCAGTTCTTC
-	TRBV5-1	TRBJ2-7	-	CASSLEGHSYEQYF	TGCGCCAGCAGCTTGGAAGGACATTCCTACGAGCAGTACTTC
-	TRBV6-5	TRBJ2-6	-	CATRADPSGANVLTF	TGTGCCACCCGGGCCGACCCCTCTGGGGCCAACGTCCTGACTTTC
-	TRBV5-4	TRBJ2-3	-	CASSIGITDTQYF	TGTGCCAGCAGCATAGGGATTACAGATACGCAGTATTTT
-	TRBV6-1	TRBJ1-5	-	CASSEGAYQPQHF	TGTGCCAGCAGTGAGGGAGCGTATCAGCCCCAGCATTTT
-	TRBV5-1	TRBJ2-5	TRBD1	CASSPSGTGGWETQYF	TGCGCCAGCAGCCCCTCCGGGACAGGGGGGTGGGAGACCCAGTACTTC
-	TRBV11-2	TRBJ2-2	TRBD2	CASSFSGSFAGELFF	TGTGCCAGCAGCTTTAGCGGGAGCTTTGCCGGGGAGCTGTTTTTT
-	TRBV5-4	TRBJ1-2	-	CASSLQGRGGYGYTF	TGTGCCAGCAGCTTACAGGGCCGCGGGGGCTATGGCTACACCTTC
-	TRBV21-1	TRBJ2-1	-	CASSSRVNYNEQFF	TGTGCCAGCTCCAGTAGGGTGAACTACAATGAGCAGTTCTTC
few	TRBV5-1	TRBJ1-2	-	CASSIGQTTNYGYTF	TGCGCCAGCAGCATCGGACAGACCACTAACTATGGCTACACCTTC
-	TRBV4-2	TRBJ2-2	TRBD2	CASSQGAGVSTGELFF	TGTGCCAGCAGCCAGGGAGCGGGAGTGAGCACCGGGGAGCTGTTTTTT
-	TRBV5-4	TRBJ2-1	-	CASSLADFGEQFF	TGTGCCAGCAGCTTGGCCGACTTTGGGGAGCAGTTCTTC
-	TRBV6-5	TRBJ1-5	-	CASSLSTKGSPHF	TGTGCCAGCAGCCTCTCGACCAAGGGCTCCCCCCATTTT
-	TRBV6-5	TRBJ2-3	TRBD1	CASSYLPDRGTDTQYF	TGTGCCAGCAGTTATCTCCCGGACAGGGGCACAGATACGCAGTATTTT
-	TRBV6-4	TRBJ1-2	TRBD1	CASSPGTGGLGYTF	TGTGCCAGCAGCCCCGGGACAGGGGGCCTTGGCTACACCTTC
-	TRBV7-9	TRBJ2-2	TRBD1	CASRPGQGGIRYTGELFF	TGTGCCAGCAGGCCCGGACAGGGCGGTATTCGGTATACCGGGGAGCTGTTTTTT
-	TRBV18	TRBJ2-3	-	CASSPRYSTDTQYF	TGTGCCAGCTCACCACGTTATAGCACAGATACGCAGTATTTT
-	TRBV5-1	TRBJ2-7	TRBD1	CASATQGASYEQYF	TGCGCCAGCGCCACCCAGGGGGCTTCGTACGAGCAGTACTTC
-	TRBV2	TRBJ2-1	-	CASRTDGRVNEQFF	TGTGCCAGTCGCACGGACGGACGGGTCAATGAGCAGTTCTTC
-	TRBV7-3	TRBJ1-1	-	CASSPGGDTEAFF	TGTGCCAGCAGCCCCGGTGGGGACACTGAAGCTTTCTTT
-	TRBV6-5	TRBJ1-2	TRBD1	CASQGAGYGYTF	TGTGCCAGCCAGGGGGCCGGCTATGGCTACACCTTC
-	TRBV11-2	TRBJ2-7	TRBD2	CASSLGRTSGSYEQYF	TGTGCCAGCAGCTTAGGTAGGACTAGCGGCTCCTACGAGCAGTACTTC
-	TRBV7-9	TRBJ1-3	-	CASRLGTGNTIYF	TGTGCCAGCAGGTTGGGGACTGGAAACACCATATATTTT
-	TRBV12-5	TRBJ2-7	-	CASGLGISYEQYF	TGTGCTAGTGGTTTGGGAATTTCCTACGAGCAGTACTTC
-	TRBV7-2	TRBJ2-3	TRBD2	CASSRGGASGRADTQYF	TGTGCCAGCAGCCGTGGGGGGGCTAGCGGGAGGGCAGATACGCAGTATTTT
-	TRBV9	TRBJ1-2	-	CASSVTPGEGYTF	TGTGCCAGCAGCGTAACCCCAGGGGAGGGCTACACCTTC